This T cell receptor (beta chain) was recovered during a study of control samples from healthy donors and cancer patients. Trimming cost V 5 bases and J 7 bases; bases outside gene matches: 13. The CDR3 length is 18 residues. Germline V gene sequence: CDR1 SEHNR, CDR2 FQNEAQ (reference sequence). The assay was immunoSEQ multiplex PCR, and TCRdb's table has in-frame clones only and misses some. The sample holds about 34,000 clones; about 94% are singletons and the top ten take about 1.7%. Input material: PBMCs. The sequence derives from a middle-aged man with colorectal cancer. The gene calls are TRBV7-9 and TRBJ2-3; 15 nucleotides line up with TRBD2. CDR3 bases: TGTGCCAGCAGCCGCTCCGGGACTAGCGGGGGGTTTACGCATACGCAGTATTTT. This encodes CASSRSGTSGGFTHTQYF.